The source of this TCR beta chain is a study of shared clonotypes between healthy human individuals. About the study: A donor's plate count was three for CD4 naive and three for CD4 memory; CD8 naive had two and CD8 memory one. Study observations and caveats: Blood was the only sampled material, and tissue repertoires likely differ.

Per germline, CDR1 LNHNV and CDR2 YYDKDF (reference sequence). The CDR3 is 12 amino acids. Trimming removed 1 base at V and 5 bases at J, with 5 bases between. Notes on this clone: Its cognate antigen is unknown.

Assay: immunoSEQ multiplex PCR; the TCRdb copy retains only in-frame clones and omits some. The data hold roughly 1,100,000 clones, with around 74% observed a single time. The specimen was memory CD4+ T cells sorted from blood. Subset: CD45RA-negative fraction. This TCR was sampled from a young man in good health. The rearrangement links TRBV15 to TRBJ2-5; D not resolved. In DNA, the CDR3 is TGTGCCACCAGCAGAGGGTTTGAGACCCAGTACTTC. It codes for CATSRGFETQYF. Based on the CDR3 plus reference TRBV15 and TRBJ2-5, the full variable domain is DAMVIQNPRYQVTQFGKPVTLSCSQTLNHNVMYWYQQKSSQAPKLLFHYYDKDFNNEADTPDNFQSRRPNTSFCFLDIRSPGLGDTAMYLCATSRGFETQYFGPGTRLLVL.